What follows are 29 T cell receptor beta chains derived from one specimen sequenced in a study of blood T cell repertoires in COVID-19. This table comes from immunoSEQ multiplex PCR, and its TCRdb copy is limited to in-frame clones, with some not included. The sample consists of under 130,000 clones, less than 85% of them appearing once. The sequencing input was peripheral blood. The receptor source for this set is a man between 65 and 85 years old with active or convalescent COVID-19.

The genes are TRBV28 and TRBJ2-7; D may be TRBD1 (7 bases). The germline V gene encodes CDR1 MDHEN and CDR2 SYDVKM. This CDR3 region has 15 residues. Trimming removed 6 bases from V and 3 bases from J, with 18 bases in between. CDR3 in amino acids: CASSGGGAGDYEQYF. The DNA of the CDR3 is TGTGCCAGCAGCGGAGGGGGCGCCGGCGACTACGAGCAGTACTTC. The full variable domain, with the rest looked up from reference TRBV28 and TRBJ2-7, is DVKVTQSSRYLVKRTGEKVFLECVQDMDHENMFWYRQDPGLGLRLIYFSYDVKMKEKGDIPEGYSVSREKKERFSLILESASTNQTSMYLCASSGGGAGDYEQYFGPGTRLTVT.

The V call is TRBV19, the J call TRBJ1-5; 7 bases fit TRBD1. The germline V gene encodes CDR1 LNHDA and CDR2 SQIVND (reference sequence). V lost 6 bases, J lost 7 bases, and 9 bases stayed unmatched. CDR3 length: 14 residues. CDR3 DNA: TGTGCCAGTAGCGCCCGGACAGGCGGCCAGCCCCAGCATTTT. It is translated as CASSARTGGQPQHF.

The chain couples TRBV11-1 to TRBJ2-1, with 9 bases that match TRBD2. The CDR3 is 15 amino acids. The ends lost 2 bases at V and 9 bases at J; junction bases unmatched: 8. The germline CDR1 and CDR2 sequences are SGHAT and FQDESV (reference sequence). Here the CDR3 reads CASSLRLAGNGEQFF. For the CDR3, the DNA is TGTGCCAGCAGCTTACGGCTAGCGGGAAACGGTGAGCAGTTCTTC. Based on the CDR3 plus reference TRBV11-1 and TRBJ2-1, the full variable domain is EAEVAQSPRYKITEKSQAVAFWCDPISGHATLYWYRQILGQGPELLVQFQDESVVDDSQLPKDRFSAERLKGVDSTLKIQPAELGDSAMYLCASSLRLAGNGEQFFGPGTRLTVL.

This chain uses TRBV30 with TRBJ2-3, with a weak D call TRBD2 (6 bases). There are 14 residues in the CDR3. V lost 2 bases and J lost 6, with 15 bases in between. CDR1 and CDR2 from the germline V gene are GTSNPN and SVGIG (reference sequence). The CDR3 coding sequence is TGTGCCTGGAGTTCCCCCAGGAGCGGGGATACGCAGTATTTT. Translated, it gives CAWSSPRSGDTQYF.

The CDR3 DNA sequence: TGTGCCAGCAGCCCTAGCCCTGACAGGGTAGAAGCTTTCTTT. It is translated as CASSPSPDRVEAFF. V and J are TRBV11-2 and TRBJ1-1, with 7 bases aligning to TRBD1. The CDR3 sequence is 14 residues long. Germline CDR1 and CDR2: SGHAT and FQNNGV. The junction had 11 bases not matched to a gene; V was cut back by 5 bases and J by 8 bases.

J is TRBJ1-5 and V is TRBV6-5; 9 nucleotides line up with TRBD1. CDR1 and CDR2 from the germline V gene are MNHEY and SVGAGI. CDR3 length equals 14 residues. After removal of 5 bases from V and 6 bases from J, the junction contained 5 bases not matched to a gene. The CDR3 region has the DNA TGTGCCAGCAGTCCGGGACAGGGCTTTCAGCCCCAGCATTTT. Protein: CASSPGQGFQPQHF.

V usage is TRBV6-5 and J usage is TRBJ1-1; 8 bases fit TRBD1. The CDR3 sequence is 15 residues long. Germline V gives CDR1 MNHEY, CDR2 SVGAGI. Losses at the gene ends were 5 bases for V and 0 bases for J; bases not matched to a gene: 5. CDR3 loop: CASSRQGIMNTEAFF. CDR3 bases: TGTGCCAGCAGTCGACAGGGGATCATGAACACTGAAGCTTTCTTT.

The CDR3 DNA reads TGCGCCAGCAGCTTCGGCGGGAGTAGGACCTACGAGCAGTACTTC. Amino acids: CASSFGGSRTYEQYF. The genes are TRBV5-1 and TRBJ2-7; 7 nucleotides match TRBD2. V lost 2 bases, J lost 2 bases, and 7 bases stayed unmatched. Germline CDR1 SGHRS, CDR2 YFSETQ. The length of the CDR3 is 15 residues. The full variable domain, its missing parts supplied by reference TRBV5-1 and TRBJ2-7, is KAGVTQTPRYLIKTRGQQVTLSCSPISGHRSVSWYQQTPGQGLQFLFEYFSETQRNKGNFPGRFSGRQFSNSRSEMNVSTLELGDSALYLCASSFGGSRTYEQYFGPGTRLTVT.

The chain joins TRBV11-2 to TRBJ2-7; 9 bases map to TRBD1. V gave up 5 bases and J gave up 1 base; unmatched junction bases: 6. Germline V gives CDR1 SGHAT, CDR2 FQNNGV. The CDR3 sequence is 15 residues long. This CDR3 is CASSRDRAPSYEQYF. CDR3 coding DNA: TGTGCCAGCAGCAGGGACAGGGCACCGTCCTACGAGCAGTACTTC.

The chain has TRBV7-2 and TRBJ1-5; D possibly corresponds to TRBD1 (5 bases). The CDR3 length is 15 residues. V lost 1 base and J 4 bases, leaving 11 bases between the germline ends. CDR1 and CDR2 from the germline V gene are SGHTA and FQGNSA. CDR3 coding DNA: TGTGCCAGCAGCTTAGTCGCAGGGAAAAATCAGCCCCAGCATTTT. This codes for CASSLVAGKNQPQHF.

The rearrangement joins TRBV30 to TRBJ1-1; no firm D call. The V end lost 3 bases, the J end lost 0 bases, and 8 bases lay between the germline ends. The V gene's germline CDR1 is GTSNPN and CDR2 SVGIG (reference sequence). This CDR3 contains 13 residues. The CDR3, as DNA: TGTGCCTGGAGGCGGTACTTGAACACTGAAGCTTTCTTT. This gives the protein CAWRRYLNTEAFF.

The rearrangement uses TRBV10-2 and TRBJ1-4; no clear D. Germline V gene sequence: CDR1 WSHSY, CDR2 SAAADI. Trimming shortened V by 7 bases and J by 8 bases, and 17 bases separated the two germline ends. The CDR3 runs 14 residues. CDR3 nucleotides: TGCGCCAGCATCCCCCGGCGGGGAGGGGAAAAACTGTTTTTT. It yields the protein CASIPRRGGEKLFF.

The V gene is TRBV3-1 (or the pseudogene TRBV3-2), the J gene TRBJ1-2, with TRBD1 identical over 7 bases. Per the germline V gene, CDR1 is LGHDT and CDR2 is YNNKEL (reference sequence). The CDR3 covers 13 residues. J gave up 4 bases and V 4 bases, and 3 bases lay outside the gene matches. CDR3 sequence (DNA): TGTGCCAGCAGCCTACAGGGGACCTATGGCTACACCTTC. It codes for CASSLQGTYGYTF.

The gene calls are TRBV6-1 and TRBJ2-1; 8 nucleotides line up with TRBD1. In germline, CDR1 is MNHNS, CDR2 SASEGT. The ends lost 4 bases at V and 6 bases at J; junction bases unmatched: 11. The CDR3 sequence is 16 residues long. The DNA for the CDR3 is TGTGCCAGCAGTGGCCAAGGCCAGGGGGCGAGCAATGAGCAGTTCTTC. Translating it yields CASSGQGQGASNEQFF.

The chain uses TRBV19 and TRBJ2-7; D is perhaps TRBD1 (5 bases). V dropped 3 bases and J dropped 0 bases, with 6 bases sitting between them. The germline V gene encodes CDR1 LNHDA and CDR2 SQIVND (reference sequence). The CDR3 sequence is 13 residues long. The CDR3 DNA reads TGTGCCAGTAGTATGGGGCACTCCTACGAGCAGTACTTC. Translated, it gives CASSMGHSYEQYF.

The V call is TRBV7-9, the J call TRBJ1-2; the D gene is possibly TRBD1 (5 bases). The CDR3 length is 14 residues. Germline loops: CDR1 SEHNR, CDR2 FQNEAQ (reference sequence). Trimming pared 1 base from V and 5 bases from J, leaving 11 bases between. For the CDR3, the DNA is TGTGCCAGCAGCTTAGAGGGGCGGAAATATGGCTACACCTTC. Translating it yields CASSLEGRKYGYTF.

The J gene is TRBJ2-5, the V gene TRBV6-6; 10 bases map to TRBD1. The germline V gene has CDR1 MNHNY and CDR2 SVGAGI (reference sequence). The CDR3 totals 16 residues. V was clipped by 6 bases and J by 2 bases; unmatched bases: 9. CDR3 nucleotides: TGTGCCAGCAGCACCGGACAGGGGGGTGGTCAAGAGACCCAGTACTTC. This gives the protein CASSTGQGGGQETQYF.

J is TRBJ1-2 and V is TRBV3-1 (or the pseudogene TRBV3-2); 8 bases align to TRBD1. From germline, CDR1 is LGHDT and CDR2 YNNKEL (reference sequence). Trimming at V came to 5 bases and at J to 3 bases, leaving 5 bases not matched to a gene. This CDR3 is built from 14 residues. The CDR3 sequence is CASSYRTGHYGYTF. The CDR3 DNA reads TGTGCCAGCAGCTACCGGACAGGGCACTATGGCTACACCTTC.

The chain carries TRBV24-1 and TRBJ2-7, with TRBD1 matching 8 bases. This CDR3 is 14 amino acids long. CDR1 and CDR2 (germline): KGHDR, SFDVKD. The trim removed 4 bases at V and 5 bases at J, leaving 6 bases unmatched. CDR3 protein: CATSDGRGPNEQYF. In DNA form, the CDR3 reads TGTGCCACCAGTGACGGCAGGGGGCCAAACGAGCAGTACTTC.

This sequence joins TRBV10-3 and TRBJ1-2, with unresolved D. Between the trimmed V and J ends, which lost 0 bases and 4 bases, there was a span of 9 bases. The CDR3 is 14 amino acids. Germline V CDR1 and CDR2: ENHRY, SYGVKD. The CDR3 DNA is TGTGCCATCAGTGAGTCATTAGTACCCTATGGCTACACCTTC. Translating gives CAISESLVPYGYTF.

The rearrangement links TRBV5-1 to TRBJ2-1, with TRBD2 identical over 13 bases. Germline assignment: CDR1 SGHRS and CDR2 YFSETQ. Trimming cost V 3 bases and J 7 bases; bases outside gene matches: 4. The CDR3 covers 15 residues. As DNA, the CDR3 is TGCGCCAGCAGCTGGGGACTAGCGGGAAAGAATGAGCAGTTCTTC. It encodes CASSWGLAGKNEQFF.

The chain combines TRBV9 with TRBJ2-7; 11 bases agree with TRBD2. Trimming cost V 4 bases and J 3 bases; bases outside gene matches: 6. CDR1 and CDR2 (germline): SGDLS, YYNGEE. The CDR3 is made up of 15 amino acids. The CDR3: CASSLGLADIYEQYF. CDR3 DNA sequence: TGTGCCAGCAGCCTGGGACTAGCGGATATCTACGAGCAGTACTTC.

The V call is TRBV9, the J call TRBJ2-1; TRBD1 is a possible D gene (5 bases). The V and J ends lost 0 bases and 0 bases respectively, with 10 bases between them. Per germline, CDR1 SGDLS and CDR2 YYNGEE. This CDR3 region has 16 residues. CDR3 region: CASSVAMDTSYNEQFF. For the CDR3, the DNA is TGTGCCAGCAGCGTAGCTATGGACACCTCCTACAATGAGCAGTTCTTC.

The CDR3 region has the DNA TGTGCCTGGAGAAGCACAGGATCCATTTCACCCCTCCACTTT. This codes for CAWRSTGSISPLHF. The chain combines TRBV30 with TRBJ1-6, with a possible D match to TRBD1 (5 bases). CDR3 size: 14 residues. Looked up from germline, CDR1 is GTSNPN and CDR2 is SVGIG (reference sequence). The ends were cut back, 3 bases at V and 9 bases at J, with 15 bases in the middle.

The rearrangement links TRBV3-1 (or the pseudogene TRBV3-2) to TRBJ2-7; the match to TRBD2 covers 9 bases. This CDR3 region has 18 residues. In germline, CDR1 is LGHDT, CDR2 YNNKEL (reference sequence). The V and J ends lost 2 bases and 3 bases, in that order; junction bases with no gene match: 14. This CDR3 reads CASSQPRETSGTGYEQYF. The CDR3 DNA sequence: TGTGCCAGCAGCCAACCTAGGGAGACTAGCGGTACAGGCTACGAGCAGTACTTC.

The V and J genes are TRBV19 and TRBJ1-5; tentative D call: TRBD1 (5 bases). This CDR3 contains 16 residues. V lost 3 bases to trimming and J lost 0 bases, with 12 bases between them. Germline CDR1 LNHDA, CDR2 SQIVND (reference sequence). The CDR3 region has the DNA TGTGCCAGTAGTATGGTGCTGGGGGGTAGCAATCAGCCCCAGCATTTT. This gives the protein CASSMVLGGSNQPQHF.

The rearrangement links TRBV28 to TRBJ2-1; 12 nucleotides agree with TRBD2. Germline CDR1 is MDHEN and CDR2 is SYDVKM. The CDR3 is 16 residues long. With V trimmed by 7 bases and J by 9 bases, 13 bases remained unmatched. As DNA, the CDR3 is TGTGCCAGCAACCTTCCCATGCTAGCGGGAGGGGGTGAGCAGTTCTTC. Encoded protein: CASNLPMLAGGGEQFF.

The chain couples TRBV19 to TRBJ1-1; TRBD1 matches at 9 bases. The germline V gene encodes CDR1 LNHDA and CDR2 SQIVND (reference sequence). V lost 5 bases to trimming and J lost 8 bases; unmatched junction nucleotides: 12. CDR3 length: 15 residues. CDR3 amino acids: CASSHIGRTGEEAFF. The CDR3, as DNA: TGTGCCAGTAGTCACATCGGGCGGACAGGGGAAGAAGCTTTCTTT.

The chain couples TRBV6-2 or TRBV6-3 to TRBJ1-1; 7 bases match TRBD1. The J segment lost 8 bases and the V segment lost 0 bases, leaving 9 bases of the junction unmatched. This CDR3 is built from 15 residues. CDR1 is MNHEY, CDR2 SVGEGT, per germline. The chain's CDR3 is CASSYSRVSTGEAFF. CDR3 bases: TGTGCCAGCAGTTACTCGAGGGTTTCGACAGGGGAAGCTTTCTTT.